The present T cell receptor (beta chain) was sequenced within a study of beta chain features in type 1 diabetes. Study findings and constraints: All four CD4+ subsets from Type 1 diabetes patients carried moderately but significantly shorter TCRB CDR3s. A pattern of fewer insertions and more deletions at VDJ junctions was seen in type 1 diabetes patients.

Worth noting for this clone: The antigen is undetermined.

Since all of the isolated RNA was reverse transcribed, expressed TCRB transcripts were what got sequenced. A few million reads, on average, came from each naive, central memory and regulatory T cell sample. Measured with immunoSEQ multiplex PCR; TCRdb has only the in-frame clones, and not every one. Here the sample spans about 340,000 clones, roughly 14% being singletons. The CDR3 covers 17 residues. Germline values: CDR1 LNHDA, CDR2 SQIVND (reference sequence). The V and J ends lost 4 bases and 0 bases, in that order; junction bases with no gene match: 6. Sample: naive CD4+ T cells from blood. The chain combines TRBV19 with TRBJ2-6, with 7 bases that match TRBD1. This TCR was sampled from a woman younger than 30 with type 1 diabetes. The chain's CDR3 is CASSTGTDDSGANVLTF. As DNA, the CDR3 is TGTGCCAGTAGTACCGGGACAGACGACTCTGGGGCCAACGTCCTGACTTTC.